Here is one T cell receptor beta chain with its context. Individuals aged about 18 to 89 years were recruited from about two dozen US areas. Cohort 3 donors counted as recovered after two negative PCRs, clearance, or resolved symptoms. The data originate from a study of blood T cell repertoires in COVID-19. Study context: From T cells, B-cell-depleted T cells, or PBMCs came the material, which was cDNA or gDNA.

As processed by the authors: Using reference gene primer amplification, nucleated cell counts were estimated. The table came from immunoSEQ multiplex PCR; TCRdb's copy has only in-frame clones and leaves some out. V and J calls and clone size are copied from that table; D and trimming were computed from the DNA. The data show roughly 300,000 clones, around 87% seen once. Trimming at V came to 4 bases and at J to 9 bases, leaving 7 bases not matched to a gene. This CDR3 comprises 14 residues. CDR1 and CDR2 (germline): SGHAT, FQNNGV. Sequenced input: PBMCs or T cells enriched from blood (not recorded which). The genes are TRBV11-2 and TRBJ2-1, with 9 bases matching TRBD1. The clonotype was recovered from a woman aged 30 to 39 who had recovered from COVID-19. CDR3 sequence reads: CASSSPGTGTEQFF. The CDR3 region has the DNA TGTGCCAGCAGCTCCCCCGGGACAGGGACTGAGCAGTTCTTC.